This TCR beta chain was recorded in a study of a mutant IDH1 vaccine in newly diagnosed glioma. Study-level background: Eight vaccinations reached patients in weeks 1, 3, 5, 7, 11, 15, 19 and 23.

Comments on this clone: As yet, its antigen is unknown.

Indicated time point: week 11, during vaccination. The investigators gave 300 ug of mutant IDH1 20-mer peptide in each vaccine dose, together with topical imiquimod. Sequencing used immunoSEQ multiplex PCR; TCRdb keeps in-frame clones, though not all of them. Of 20,000 to 30,000 clones listed, around 77% are singletons. The source of this sequence is a woman younger than 30 with glioma. Here the sequenced sample was PBMCs, taken from a glioma patient whose treatment included an IDH1 peptide vaccine.

CDR3 amino acids: CASSGQGNEQFF. The CDR3 DNA reads as TGTGCCAGCAGCGGACAGGGGAATGAGCAGTTCTTC. The V gene is TRBV9, the J gene TRBJ2-1, with 8 bases lining up with TRBD1. The CDR3 sequence is 12 residues long. The germline V gene has CDR1 SGDLS and CDR2 YYNGEE. V shed 3 bases and J 7 bases; nucleotides not matched to a gene: 0.